The rows below give T cell receptor beta chains drawn from one sample of a study of cytomegalovirus exposure and HLA in healthy donors. Method: immunoSEQ multiplex PCR; TCRdb's copy keeps in-frame clones and lacks some. Among 140,000 to 150,000 clones listed, approximately 82% were seen once. Input material: PBMCs. The receptor source for this set is a woman aged 55-70 years in good health and CMV-seropositive. The CDR3 runs from the conserved cysteine through the conserved F or W. D genes are given only for firm matches. The size entry is marked missing in some rows and otherwise reads once, few, many or a size class.

v_call	d_call	j_call	clone_size	cdr3_nt	cdr3_aa
TRBV18	TRBD1	TRBJ1-5	NA	TGTGCCAGCTCCGGACAGGGGGCAAGTCAGCCCCAGCATTTT	CASSGQGASQPQHF
TRBV19	TRBD2	TRBJ2-1	NA	TGTGCCAGTAGTATAAGGACTAGCGGGAGGAAAGGCTCCTACAATGAGCAGTTCTTC	CASSIRTSGRKGSYNEQFF
TRBV18	TRBD1	TRBJ2-2	NA	TGTGCCAGCTCACCATTCGAGACAGGGGTGACCGGGGAGCTGTTTTTT	CASSPFETGVTGELFF
TRBV4-1	NA	TRBJ2-7	NA	TGCGCCAGCAGCCAAGAAAGGGGGTGGGAGCAGTACTTC	CASSQERGWEQYF
TRBV29-1	NA	TRBJ2-3	NA	TGCAGCGTTGTCGGGAGTGGTGCAGATACGCAGTATTTT	CSVVGSGADTQYF
TRBV29-1	NA	TRBJ2-5	NA	TGCAGCGTTGGGGACTTTCAAGAGACCCAGTACTTC	CSVGDFQETQYF
TRBV29-1	NA	TRBJ2-1	NA	TGCAGCGTTGTAATTCGGGATTACAATGAGCAGTTCTTC	CSVVIRDYNEQFF
TRBV7-8	TRBD1	TRBJ1-5	NA	TGTGCCAGCAGCTTTTTCCCCCGGGACAGCGGCTTTAGCAATCAGCCCCAGCATTTT	CASSFFPRDSGFSNQPQHF
TRBV10-3	TRBD1	TRBJ1-1	few	TGTGCCATCAGTGAGTCGCCCACAGGGGCGAACACTGAAGCTTTCTTT	CAISESPTGANTEAFF
TRBV27	NA	TRBJ1-2	NA	TGTGCCAGCAGTAATGCGGGGGTCAACTATGGCTACACCTTC	CASSNAGVNYGYTF
TRBV27	TRBD1	TRBJ2-7	NA	TGTGCCAGCAGTTTATTCCCAGGGACAGGACAGTACTTC	CASSLFPGTGQYF
TRBV28	TRBD2	TRBJ2-3	NA	TGTGCCAGCAGAATCGGGACTAGCGGAACAGATACGCAGTATTTT	CASRIGTSGTDTQYF
TRBV7-9	NA	TRBJ2-3	NA	TGTGCCAGCAGCCGCGGGGCCTATTCCTCCACAGATACGCAGTATTTT	CASSRGAYSSTDTQYF
TRBV7-2	TRBD1	TRBJ2-2	NA	TGTGCCAGCAGCCTAGCCGGGACAGGGGGCTGGTACACCGGGGAGCTGTTTTTT	CASSLAGTGGWYTGELFF
TRBV10-3	NA	TRBJ2-5	NA	TGTGCCATAAGGGAAGGGGTAATAGAGACCCAGTACTTC	CAIREGVIETQYF
TRBV5-1	TRBD2	TRBJ2-3	NA	TGCGCCAGCAGCTCCCTGCCGAGGAGCGGGAGGGGTAATACGCAGTATTTT	CASSSLPRSGRGNTQYF
TRBV19	TRBD1	TRBJ1-2	few	TGTGCCAGTAGGCCTGGGACAGCGTATGGCTACACCTTC	CASRPGTAYGYTF
TRBV5-1	NA	TRBJ2-3	NA	TGCGCCAGCAGCTTGGCGGGCACAGATACGCAGTATTTT	CASSLAGTDTQYF
TRBV4-3	NA	TRBJ1-2	NA	TGCGCCAGCAGCCAAGATCGTCGGTCCTATCTAGACTATGGCTACACCTTC	CASSQDRRSYLDYGYTF
TRBV27	TRBD1	TRBJ1-1	NA	TGTGCCAGCAGGGAACAGGGGGACACTGAAGCTTTCTTT	CASREQGDTEAFF
TRBV2	TRBD1	TRBJ2-3	NA	TGTGCCAGCAGCAGAGGGACAGGGGAAGATACGCAGTATTTT	CASSRGTGEDTQYF
TRBV6-5	NA	TRBJ1-4	few	TGTGCCAGCAGTTTGTATAGAAATGAAAAACTGTTTTTT	CASSLYRNEKLFF
TRBV4-3	NA	TRBJ2-4	NA	TGCGCCAGCAGCCAAGATAATTTTCGGAACATTCAGTACTTC	CASSQDNFRNIQYF
TRBV7-2	NA	TRBJ2-1	once	TGTGCCAGCAGCTCCAGGAGGCGGGACTACAATGAGCAGTTCTTC	CASSSRRRDYNEQFF
TRBV28	NA	TRBJ1-5	NA	TGTGCCAGCAGTCCGGGACAACCTAATCAGCCCCAGCATTTT	CASSPGQPNQPQHF
TRBV28	NA	TRBJ2-7	few	TGTGCCAGCCGGCACGAGGGAGTCTACGAGCAGTACTTC	CASRHEGVYEQYF
TRBV4-3	NA	TRBJ1-2	NA	TGCGCCAGCAGCCAAGAGGGGAGGGCTTGGGACTATGGCTACACCTTC	CASSQEGRAWDYGYTF
TRBV27	NA	TRBJ2-7	NA	TGTGCCAGCAGTTTAGAGGGAAAAAGCTACGAGCAGTACTTC	CASSLEGKSYEQYF
TRBV9	TRBD1	TRBJ2-7	few	TGTGCCAGCAGCGGACAGGGGACGTACGAGCAGTACTTC	CASSGQGTYEQYF
TRBV2	NA	TRBJ2-1	NA	TGTGCCAGCATTTCCGGGACAACCACCTACAATGAGCAGTTCTTC	CASISGTTTYNEQFF
TRBV7-3	TRBD1	TRBJ2-7	NA	TGTGCCAGCAGCTCAAAAGGGACAGGGGTTTACGAGCAGTACTTC	CASSSKGTGVYEQYF
TRBV7-2	NA	TRBJ2-5	NA	TGTGCCAGCAGCTCCCCTCTCCAAGAGACCCAGTACTTC	CASSSPLQETQYF
TRBV10-3	NA	TRBJ2-2	NA	TGTGCCATCAGTGAGACACCCTTAACCGGGGAGCTGTTTTTT	CAISETPLTGELFF
TRBV2	TRBD1	TRBJ2-7	NA	TGTGCCAGCACGACGACAGGGCTCGCGGCCGAGCAGTACTTC	CASTTTGLAAEQYF
TRBV9	NA	TRBJ2-3	once	TGTGCCAGCAGCGTATGGTCAAGCGGACCCACAGATACGCAGTATTTT	CASSVWSSGPTDTQYF
TRBV2	TRBD1	TRBJ1-5	once	TGTGCCAGCAGCCGGGACAGTAATCAGCCCCAGCATTTT	CASSRDSNQPQHF
TRBV15	NA	TRBJ1-3	NA	TGTGCCACCAGCAGAGATCATTTGGCTTTGTCCGGAAACACCATATATTTT	CATSRDHLALSGNTIYF
TRBV5-1	NA	TRBJ2-6	NA	TGCGCCAGCAGCTTGACAGCTGCTGGGGCCAACGTCCTGACTTTC	CASSLTAAGANVLTF
TRBV6-1	NA	TRBJ1-3	NA	TGTGCCAGCAGCCGGGTGGCATTTTCGGGAAACACCATATATTTT	CASSRVAFSGNTIYF
TRBV4-3	TRBD2	TRBJ2-7	NA	TGCGCCAGCAGCCAAGAGTCTGGCGGGGGCTACGAGCAGTACTTC	CASSQESGGGYEQYF
TRBV30	NA	TRBJ2-5	NA	TGTGCCTCGATACCTCCGGGACAAAAAGAGACCCAGTACTTC	CASIPPGQKETQYF
TRBV25-1	NA	TRBJ1-1	few	TGTGCCAGCAGTGACAGCGGGGGGACTGAAGCTTTCTTT	CASSDSGGTEAFF
TRBV7-9	TRBD1	TRBJ2-7	few	TGTGCCAGCAGCTCTACTGGACAGGGGTTGGAGCAGTACTTC	CASSSTGQGLEQYF
TRBV28	NA	TRBJ1-2	NA	TGTGCCAGCAGTTCAGCCTTCCTGACGGCAGGGACAAACTATGGCTACACCTTC	CASSSAFLTAGTNYGYTF
TRBV7-9	NA	TRBJ2-7	NA	TGTGCCAGCAGCTTCCCCGGAGACTACGAGCAGTACTTC	CASSFPGDYEQYF
TRBV28	TRBD1	TRBJ1-1	NA	TGTGCCAGCAGTTTACTGGACAGGGGGTTTGAAGCTTTCTTT	CASSLLDRGFEAFF
TRBV5-1	TRBD1	TRBJ2-5	NA	TGCGCCAGCAGCAATGGTGGACAGGGCGGTGAGACCCAGTACTTC	CASSNGGQGGETQYF
TRBV27	NA	TRBJ2-5	NA	TGTGCCAGCAGTTTCGCGGCATACCAAGAGACCCAGTACTTC	CASSFAAYQETQYF
TRBV28	TRBD1	TRBJ1-5	NA	TGTGCCAGCAGTTTATGGGTCGGAGGGGGCAAGAGCAATCAGCCCCAGCATTTT	CASSLWVGGGKSNQPQHF
TRBV19	TRBD2	TRBJ2-1	once	TGTGCCAGTACTCCTAGCGGGAGCTCCTACAATGAGCAGTTCTTC	CASTPSGSSYNEQFF